The 24 T cell receptor beta chains in this list originate from one sample, sequenced in a study of T cell changes during pregnancy in multiple sclerosis. TCRdb's table, derived via immunoSEQ multiplex PCR, lists solely in-frame clones and lacks some. The sample holds tens of thousands of clones; more than 90% are singletons and the top ten take 1.5% to 2.5%. Sample: peripheral blood, taken in the second trimester of pregnancy. These receptors all come from a female donor with multiple sclerosis, enrolled in a pregnancy study.

This chain's CDR3 is CSVSRTGTSDQYF. The CDR3, as DNA: TGCAGCGTTTCTAGAACCGGGACTAGCGACCAGTACTTC. The chain combines TRBV29-1 with TRBJ2-5; 10 positions agree with TRBD2. The CDR3 covers 13 residues. V lost 5 bases to trimming and J lost 10 bases; unmatched junction nucleotides: 10. Germline lookup yields CDR1 SQVTM and CDR2 ANQGSEA.

This clone was observed a single time. V is TRBV5-5 and J is TRBJ2-5; D gene unclear. Germline V CDR1 and CDR2: SGHKS, YYEKEE (reference sequence). The V and J ends lost 7 bases and 2 bases respectively, with 18 bases between them. CDR3 size: 15 residues. Here the CDR3 reads CASDSLARIQETQYF. The CDR3 DNA is TGTGCCAGCGACTCCCTGGCACGGATACAAGAGACCCAGTACTTC.

This clone was observed once. The genes are TRBV7-9 and TRBJ1-5; TRBD1 agrees at 8 bases. The J segment lost 3 bases and the V segment lost 5 bases, leaving 6 bases of the junction unmatched. The CDR3 sequence is 15 residues long. Germline V CDR1 and CDR2: SEHNR, FQNEAQ (reference sequence). The DNA for the CDR3 is TGTGCCAGCAGCCCCGGGACAGGACTCAATCAGCCCCAGCATTTT. It yields the protein CASSPGTGLNQPQHF.

The chain recombines TRBV6-1 with TRBJ2-7, with D maybe TRBD2 (5 bases). Germline CDR1 reads MNHNS; CDR2 reads SASEGT. The V end was cut by 11 bases, the J end by 5 bases, with 16 bases between. The CDR3 has 12 residues. The CDR3 DNA reads as TGTGCCGTAAGGAGAGGGCTCGACGAGCAGTACTTC. Translation: CAVRRGLDEQYF.

This clone was seen only once. The J gene is TRBJ2-7, the V gene TRBV30; 7 bases are a match to TRBD1. With V trimmed by 4 bases and J by 0 bases, 9 bases remained unmatched. Germline CDR1 is GTSNPN and CDR2 is SVGIG (reference sequence). The CDR3 has 15 residues. CDR3 sequence: CAWNLGTVSSYEQYF. CDR3 nucleotides: TGTGCCTGGAATCTCGGGACAGTCAGCTCCTACGAGCAGTACTTC.

V and J are TRBV28 and TRBJ1-2, with a possible D match to TRBD1 (5 bases). CDR1 is MDHEN, CDR2 SYDVKM, per germline. The germline V and J ends were trimmed by 6 bases and 9 bases, with 14 bases remaining between them. CDR3 length: 12 amino acids. The CDR3 nucleotides are TGTGCCAGCAGCCGTTCGGGGGTGAGCTACACCTTC. Translated, it gives CASSRSGVSYTF.

The chain employs TRBV18 and TRBJ2-1, with 9 nucleotides matching TRBD2. After removal of 5 bases from V and 6 bases from J, the junction contained 5 bases not matched to a gene. The germline CDR1 and CDR2 sequences are KGHSH and LQKENI. The CDR3 runs to 14 residues. CDR3: CASSIAGVGNEQFF. The CDR3 nucleotides are TGTGCCAGCTCAATAGCGGGAGTGGGCAATGAGCAGTTCTTC. The variable domain in full, with the rest retrieved from reference TRBV18 and TRBJ2-1, is NAGVMQNPRHLVRRRGQEARLRCSPMKGHSHVYWYRQLPEEGLKFMVYLQKENIIDESGMPKERFSAEFPKEGPSILRIQQVVRGDSAAYFCASSIAGVGNEQFFGPGTRLTVL.

V is TRBV10-2 and J is TRBJ2-2; 9 bases line up with TRBD1. The CDR3 is 17 amino acids. With V trimmed by 8 bases and J by 5 bases, 15 bases remained unmatched. CDR1 and CDR2 (germline): WSHSY, SAAADI. The CDR3 sequence is CASEDRAGQGVTGELFF. The CDR3 DNA reads as TGCGCCAGCGAGGATCGTGCGGGACAGGGAGTTACCGGGGAGCTGTTTTTT.

In its sample, this clone was seen once. This chain uses TRBV6-6 with TRBJ2-7, with D possibly being TRBD1 (6 bases). The CDR3 contains 14 residues. The V and J ends lost 10 bases and 0 bases respectively, with 16 bases between them. The germline gives CDR1 MNHNY, CDR2 SVGAGI (reference sequence). The CDR3 sequence: CATRETGTSYEQYF. In DNA, the CDR3 is TGTGCCACCAGGGAAACAGGGACCTCCTACGAGCAGTACTTC.

The V and J genes are TRBV6-1 and TRBJ2-7, with 7 bases that match TRBD1. The CDR3 is made up of 14 amino acids. Germline V gene lookup returns CDR1 MNHNS and CDR2 SASEGT. The V segment lost 6 bases and the J segment 2 bases; nucleotides outside the gene matches: 7. CDR3 DNA: TGTGCCAGCAGGACAGGGACGGGAACCTACGAGCAGTACTTC. Translated: CASRTGTGTYEQYF.

This chain uses TRBV6-5 with TRBJ1-1; D unclear. V shed 4 bases and J shed 1 base, with 10 bases lying between them. CDR3 length equals 14 residues. Germline CDR1 reads MNHEY; CDR2 reads SVGAGI. CDR3 nucleotides: TGTGCCAGCAGTTCATCCGGGAAGAACACTGAAGCTTTCTTT. This gives the protein CASSSSGKNTEAFF.

The chain uses TRBV9 and TRBJ2-7; D is perhaps TRBD2 (6 bases). The CDR3 length is 14 residues. V lost 0 bases, J lost 3 bases, and 10 bases lay in between. CDR1 is SGDLS and CDR2 is YYNGEE in the germline V gene. CDR3 DNA: TGTGCCAGCAGCGTAGGGGGGACTGACTACGAGCAGTACTTC. Translated, it gives CASSVGGTDYEQYF.

This chain links TRBV7-2 with TRBJ2-2; the D gene is possibly TRBD2 (5 bases). CDR3 length: 15 residues. Per the germline V gene, CDR1 is SGHTA and CDR2 is FQGNSA. Trimming removed 1 base from V and 5 bases from J, with 11 bases in between. The CDR3: CASSLVGGITGELFF. CDR3 nucleotide sequence: TGTGCCAGCAGCTTAGTCGGAGGAATAACCGGGGAGCTGTTTTTT.

V gene TRBV19 combines with J gene TRBJ1-6, with D uncertain. This CDR3 is built from 14 residues. CDR1 is LNHDA, CDR2 SQIVND, per germline (reference sequence). V dropped 4 bases and J dropped 6 bases, with 10 bases sitting between them. CDR3 region: CASSTGFLNSPLHF. CDR3 nucleotide sequence: TGTGCCAGTAGTACGGGGTTCCTTAATTCACCCCTCCACTTT.

The chain recombines TRBV7-9 with TRBJ1-6, with 7 nucleotides matching TRBD1. CDR3 length: 14 residues. The V gene's germline CDR1 is SEHNR and CDR2 FQNEAQ (reference sequence). The junction had 9 bases not matched to a gene; V was cut back by 11 bases and J by 5 bases. The CDR3 region has the DNA TGTGCCGGGTCAAAGGGGACAGATAATTCACCCCTCCACTTT. This codes for CAGSKGTDNSPLHF.

The chain recombines TRBV6-5 with TRBJ1-1; the D gene is possibly TRBD1 (5 bases). Germline CDR1 reads MNHEY; CDR2 reads SVGAGI. Trimming left V 3 bases short and J 5 bases short, with 16 bases between. The CDR3 runs 15 residues. CDR3 DNA: TGTGCCAGCAGTTATGGGGGACGGGGGGGGACTGAAGCTTTCTTT. This translates into CASSYGGRGGTEAFF.

The gene calls are TRBV2 and TRBJ1-1; 7 positions match TRBD1. V was clipped by 6 bases and J by 6 bases; unmatched bases: 13. Germline values: CDR1 SNHLY, CDR2 FYNNEI. There are 15 residues in the CDR3. As DNA, the CDR3 is TGTGCCAGCAGATACACCAGACAGGGAGTCCCTGAAGCTTTCTTT. This codes for CASRYTRQGVPEAFF.

This chain links TRBV30 with TRBJ2-3; D might be TRBD1 (6 bases). Between the trimmed V and J ends, which lost 4 bases and 5 bases, there was a span of 22 bases. Germline V gene data show CDR1 as GTSNPN and CDR2 as SVGIG (reference sequence). The CDR3 spans 16 residues. This CDR3 is CAWTYFGQGKRDTQYF. The CDR3 DNA reads as TGTGCCTGGACATACTTCGGGCAGGGGAAAAGAGATACGCAGTATTTT.

CDR3 nucleotides: TGTGCCAGCAGCCGGTATACTAGCGGGAGGGCCGGAAGTGAGCAGTTCTTC. It translates to CASSRYTSGRAGSEQFF. The chain uses TRBV27 and TRBJ2-1; 13 bases are a match to TRBD2. The CDR3 totals 17 residues. With 6 bases clipped from V and 9 bases from J, the junction kept 14 bases outside the gene matches. Germline values: CDR1 MNHEY, CDR2 SMNVEV (reference sequence).

The rearrangement uses TRBV7-3 and TRBJ2-3; 9 bases align to TRBD2. The CDR3 runs 14 residues. The germline CDR1 and CDR2 sequences are SGHTA and FQGTGA. Trimming at V came to 4 bases and at J to 5 bases, leaving 4 bases not matched to a gene. The CDR3 here is CASSWGLAGDTQYF. In DNA form, the CDR3 reads TGTGCCAGCAGCTGGGGACTAGCAGGAGATACGCAGTATTTT.

The chain recombines TRBV28 with TRBJ2-5, with TRBD2 identical over 10 bases. The CDR3 covers 16 residues. CDR1 and CDR2 (germline): MDHEN, SYDVKM. The V and J ends lost 3 bases and 5 bases, in that order; junction bases with no gene match: 9. For the CDR3, the DNA is TGTGCCAGCAGTTTTATCTCTAGCGGGAGAGGGGAGACCCAGTACTTC. It yields the protein CASSFISSGRGETQYF.

The V gene is TRBV7-2, the J gene TRBJ2-6; no clear D gene. Germline V gene data show CDR1 as SGHTA and CDR2 as FQGNSA. V lost 1 base to trimming and J lost 0 bases, with 7 bases between them. This CDR3 comprises 16 residues. The CDR3 sequence: CASSLVTDSGANVLTF. The CDR3 coding sequence is TGTGCCAGCAGCTTAGTAACAGACTCTGGGGCCAACGTCCTGACTTTC.

V and J are TRBV28 and TRBJ2-7; D not certain. Germline V gene lookup returns CDR1 MDHEN and CDR2 SYDVKM. The V end was cut by 2 bases, the J end by 2 bases, with 10 bases between. The CDR3 length is 14 residues. This chain's CDR3 is CASSLGLSPYEQYF. The DNA for the CDR3 is TGTGCCAGCAGTTTAGGGCTCAGTCCCTACGAGCAGTACTTC.

The chain uses TRBV9 and TRBJ2-1; 11 nucleotides align to TRBD2. After removal of 3 bases from V and 3 bases from J, the junction contained 5 bases not matched to a gene. Germline CDR1 and CDR2: SGDLS and YYNGEE. The CDR3 spans 16 residues. The CDR3 coding sequence is TGTGCCAGCAGCGAACGACTAGCGGGGAACTACAATGAGCAGTTCTTC. It codes for CASSERLAGNYNEQFF.